The 30 T cell receptor beta chains listed next were all sequenced from one sample in a study of CD8+CD57+ T cells in acquired aplastic anemia. Profiles of TCR beta VDJ and CDR3 were generated from a genomic DNA template. TCRdb reprocessed the reads with MiXCR, giving one entry per CDR3 protein. The table shows about 420,000 distinct CDR3 sequences, with under 80% occurring only once. The material sequenced was sorted CD4+, CD8+, or CD8+CD57+ T cells (not recorded which) from PBMCs. These receptors all come from a human donor in good health, serving as a control.

V usage is TRBV7-8 and J usage is TRBJ2-1; 11 nucleotides agree with TRBD2. Germline-derived CDR1 and CDR2 are SGHVS and FQNEAQ. The junction had 6 bases not matched to a gene; V was cut back by 5 bases and J by 3 bases. The CDR3 loop spans 16 amino acids. CDR3 loop: CASSRRLAGIYNEQFF. CDR3 DNA: TGTGCCAGCAGCCGAAGACTAGCGGGGATCTACAATGAGCAGTTCTTC.

The table lists this clonotype with many counts. This chain uses TRBV5-1 with TRBJ2-3; D is possibly TRBD2 (6 bases). Germline lookup yields CDR1 SGHRS and CDR2 YFSETQ. The CDR3 runs 16 residues. The ends were cut back, 4 bases at V and 6 bases at J, with 21 bases in the middle. The CDR3 nucleotides read TGCGCCAGCAGCCCGGGGACTCCTCTGCTTGGGGATACGCAGTATTTT. Translation gives CASSPGTPLLGDTQYF. The entire variable domain, with the rest obtained from reference TRBV5-1 and TRBJ2-3, is as follows: KAGVTQTPRYLIKTRGQQVTLSCSPISGHRSVSWYQQTPGQGLQFLFEYFSETQRNKGNFPGRFSGRQFSNSRSEMNVSTLELGDSALYLCASSPGTPLLGDTQYFGPGTRLTVL.

This chain links TRBV9 with TRBJ1-4; the D gene is possibly TRBD1 (5 bases). This CDR3 has 15 amino acids. CDR1 SGDLS and CDR2 YYNGEE come from the germline V gene. V lost 4 bases to trimming and J lost 2 bases, with 12 bases between them. The chain's CDR3 is CASSSHGGTNEKLFF. In DNA form, the CDR3 reads TGTGCCAGCAGCTCCCACGGGGGTACTAATGAAAAACTGTTTTTT.

This clonotype came up many times. V is TRBV5-1 and J is TRBJ2-6, with D possibly being TRBD1 (6 bases). Germline V gene lookup returns CDR1 SGHRS and CDR2 YFSETQ. Trimming removed 3 bases from V and 0 bases from J, with 13 bases in between. The CDR3 is 17 amino acids. As DNA, the CDR3 is TGCGCCAGCAGCTCGACAGGTCTCCCCTCTGGGGCCAACGTCCTGACTTTC. It translates to CASSSTGLPSGANVLTF.

V usage is TRBV11-2 and J usage is TRBJ2-5, with TRBD1 identical over 9 bases. The CDR3 runs 17 residues. Germline lookup yields CDR1 SGHAT and CDR2 FQNNGV. J gave up 4 bases and V 5 bases, and 14 bases lay outside the gene matches. In nucleotides, the CDR3 is TGTGCCAGCAGCCCAAACGGGCGACAGGGGGGAGGAGAGACCCAGTACTTC. It translates to CASSPNGRQGGGETQYF. The whole variable domain, filled in from reference TRBV11-2 and TRBJ2-5, reads EAGVAQSPRYKIIEKRQSVAFWCNPISGHATLYWYQQILGQGPKLLIQFQNNGVVDDSQLPKDRFSAERLKGVDSTLKIQPAKLEDSAVYLCASSPNGRQGGGETQYFGPGTRLLVL.

This clonotype appeared a single time. J is TRBJ2-6 and V is TRBV7-3, with no clear D. This CDR3 comprises 14 residues. The V and J ends lost 5 bases and 11 bases respectively, with 16 bases between them. Germline-derived CDR1 and CDR2 are SGHTA and FQGTGA. In DNA, the CDR3 is TGTGCCAGCAGCGTAGCCTCTGGCGCGGACGTCCTGACTTTC. Translated, it gives CASSVASGADVLTF. Supplemented by reference TRBV7-3 and TRBJ2-6, the full variable domain reads GAGVSQTPSNKVTEKGKYVELRCDPISGHTALYWYRQSLGQGPEFLIYFQGTGAADDSGLPNDRFFAVRPEGSVSTLKIQRTERGDSAVYLCASSVASGADVLTFGAGSRLTVL.

This clonotype was seen more than once but under ten times. CDR3 in amino acids: CASRGGNTYEQYF. CDR3 nucleotides: TGTGCCAGTAGGGGGGGGAACACCTACGAGCAGTACTTC. V gene TRBV19 combines with J gene TRBJ2-7; 7 positions match TRBD2. This CDR3 has 13 residues. The ends lost 6 bases at V and 2 bases at J; junction bases unmatched: 4. Germline assignment: CDR1 LNHDA and CDR2 SQIVND (reference sequence).

This clonotype was observed once. One end of the junction is discordant with germline, which a read error may explain. The V gene is TRBV7-9, the J gene TRBJ1-6; 7 bases match TRBD1. Looked up from germline, CDR1 is SEHNR and CDR2 is FQNEAQ (reference sequence). This CDR3 spans 14 amino acids. CDR3 residues: CASSAHRGCRYAVF. DNA of the CDR3: TGTGCCAGCAGCGCACACAGGGGATGCAGATACGCAGTATTT. Complete variable domain (other parts from reference TRBV7-9 and TRBJ1-6): DTGVSQNPRHKITKRGQNVTFRCDPISEHNRLYWYRQTLGQGPEFLTYFQNEAQLEKSRLLSDRFSAERPKGSFSTLEIQRTEQGDSAMYLCASSAHRGCRYAVFGNGTRLTVT.

The CDR3 nucleotides are TGTGCCAGCAGCGTAGCGTCCAGGACGCCGAGGGGCACCGGGGAGCTGTTTTTT. Translation gives CASSVASRTPRGTGELFF. The chain combines TRBV2 with TRBJ2-2, with D perhaps assigned TRBD1 or TRBD2 (5 bases each). The V and J ends lost 6 bases and 4 bases respectively, with 24 bases between them. Germline V lookup: CDR1 SNHLY, CDR2 FYNNEI. This CDR3 spans 18 amino acids.

The chain is built from TRBV20-1 and TRBJ2-7; TRBD1 matches at 10 bases. The CDR3 is 14 residues long. Trimming at V came to 0 bases and at J to 10 bases, leaving 9 bases not matched to a gene. CDR1 is DFQATT and CDR2 is SNEGSKA in the germline V gene (reference sequence). CDR3 region: CSARERGGDRGQYF. The CDR3 DNA reads TGCAGTGCTAGAGAGAGGGGGGGGGACAGGGGACAGTACTTC.

This clonotype is a singleton in its sample. The V gene is TRBV9, the J gene TRBJ2-2, with 7 bases fitting TRBD1. This CDR3 is built from 15 residues. Germline loops: CDR1 SGDLS, CDR2 YYNGEE. V shed 4 bases, J shed 15 bases, and the junction held 18 bases outside the gene matches. The CDR3 is CASSRPTGSAVYVFF. CDR3 DNA sequence: TGTGCCAGCAGCCGTCCGACAGGGTCGGCGGTCTACGTGTTTTTT.

This clonotype was picked up many times. This chain uses TRBV10-3 with TRBJ2-6; D is ambiguous. V lost 0 bases and J 2 bases, leaving 11 bases between the germline ends. The CDR3 length is 17 residues. Germline V CDR1 and CDR2: ENHRY, SYGVKD. The DNA of the CDR3 is TGTGCCATCAGTGAGTCGACCCCAGGTCCTGGGGCCAACGTCCTGACTTTC. As protein: CAISESTPGPGANVLTF.

A remark on this clonotype: Sequence at one end of the junction differs from germline and may be a read error. The V call is TRBV10-2, the J call TRBJ2-5, with D maybe TRBD1 (6 bases). The CDR3 totals 14 residues. Looked up from germline, CDR1 is WSHSY and CDR2 is SAAADI. The CDR3 sequence: CASSVPAGAETKYF. DNA of the CDR3: TGTGCCAGCAGTGTCCCGGCAGGGGCAGAGACCAAGTACTTC.

This rearrangement joins TRBV6-1 to TRBJ1-2; 10 bases are shared with TRBD1. The germline V gene encodes CDR1 MNHNS and CDR2 SASEGT. This CDR3 is built from 13 residues. The J segment lost 8 bases and the V segment lost 10 bases, leaving 10 bases of the junction unmatched. CDR3 amino acids: CAIRLTGGGGYTF. Written as DNA, the CDR3 is TGTGCCATCAGGTTGACAGGGGGCGGAGGCTACACCTTC.

On this clonotype: The junction and the germline gene differ at one end; a read error may be behind it. The chain combines TRBV7-9 with TRBJ2-7; perhaps TRBD1 as D (6 bases). CDR1 is SEHNR and CDR2 is FQNEAQ in the germline V gene (reference sequence). The CDR3 spans 13 residues. The CDR3 loop is CASSPRTANTEAF. The CDR3 region has the DNA TGTGCCAGCAGCCCGCGGACAGCAAACACTGAAGCTTTC.

In regard to this clonotype: Here the CDR3 omits its conserved ending phenylalanine or tryptophan, so a read error is the likely source. The CDR3 DNA is TGTGCCAGCAGCTTATCGTGTCCGAGGGAGCTGTTTTCT. Its protein is CASSLSCPRELFS. This sequence joins TRBV7-2 and TRBJ2-2, with D unclear. Germline loops: CDR1 SGHTA, CDR2 FQGNSA. The V and J ends lost 2 bases and 9 bases respectively, with 10 bases between them. The CDR3 is 13 amino acids.

A remark on this clonotype: A read error may account for a junction end that differs from germline. The V gene is TRBV9, the J gene TRBJ2-7, with 8 bases fitting TRBD1. The germline V gene encodes CDR1 SGDLS and CDR2 YYNGEE. The CDR3 is 12 amino acids. CDR3 DNA: TGTGCCAGCAGCCCCAGGGGGCAGGGGGAAGCTTTC. This codes for CASSPRGQGEAF.

Notes on this clonotype: Germline and junction disagree at one end, which may indicate a read error. This chain joins TRBV7-2 and TRBJ1-3, with a possible D match to TRBD1 (5 bases). The CDR3 is 14 amino acids. Germline V gene lookup returns CDR1 SGHTA and CDR2 FQGNSA. This chain's CDR3 is CASSEPGLRTDTQF. The CDR3, as DNA: TGTGCCAGCAGTGAACCGGGACTGCGCACAGATACGCAGTTT.

The count of this clonotype is one. This chain links TRBV24-1 with TRBJ1-2; D remains unclear. The germline V gene encodes CDR1 KGHDR and CDR2 SFDVKD. V lost 10 bases and J 12 bases, leaving 20 bases between the germline ends. The length of the CDR3 is 12 residues. CDR3 coding DNA: TGTGCCACAGGGTTGAGGGCGGAAGGCCACACCTTC. It specifies CATGLRAEGHTF.

The chain has TRBV20-1 and TRBJ1-2; D uncertain. This CDR3 spans 13 amino acids. The germline gives CDR1 DFQATT, CDR2 SNEGSKA (reference sequence). V lost 3 bases and J 4 bases, leaving 12 bases between the germline ends. The CDR3 spells CSASSGAGYGYTF. DNA for the CDR3: TGCAGTGCTAGTAGCGGTGCGGGCTATGGCTACACCTTC.

This clonotype was found a few times. This chain links TRBV7-6 with TRBJ1-2; a possible D gene is TRBD1 (6 bases). The V end was cut by 4 bases, the J end by 3 bases, with 12 bases between. The CDR3 runs to 14 residues. Germline V gene sequence: CDR1 SGHVS, CDR2 FNYEAQ. The CDR3 sequence: CASSWGSGDYGYTF. The DNA for the CDR3 is TGTGCCAGCAGCTGGGGGTCAGGGGACTATGGCTACACCTTC.

Many counts were recorded for this clonotype. V and J are TRBV20-1 and TRBJ1-4; D might be TRBD1 (6 bases). With 5 bases removed from V and 0 bases from J, the gap between germline ends came to 10 bases. Germline V gene data show CDR1 as DFQATT and CDR2 as SNEGSKA (reference sequence). This CDR3 spans 14 amino acids. The CDR3 sequence is CSALQGTTNEKLFF. CDR3 nucleotide sequence: TGCAGTGCTCTACAGGGTACAACTAATGAAAAACTGTTTTTT.

A note on this clonotype: This CDR3 is missing its conserved last phenylalanine or tryptophan, likely due to a read error. It is unclear where the CDR3 begins or ends on the DNA, so no DNA is shown, and the CDR3 is as TCRdb lists it. The chain is built from TRBV7-9 and TRBJ1-2. The CDR3 length equals 13 residues, ends included. The V gene's germline CDR1 is SEHNR and CDR2 FQNEAQ (reference sequence). CDR3 in amino acids: CASSLTVGDGHTS.

This clonotype was found many times. The chain recombines TRBV25-1 with TRBJ2-7; 7 nucleotides line up with TRBD2. Germline values: CDR1 MGHDK, CDR2 SYGVNS. CDR3 length equals 16 residues. V trimming: 2 bases; J trimming: 2 bases; junction bases outside the gene matches: 9. CDR3 bases: TGTGCCAGCAGTGAAAGAGGGACTAACCCGACCTACGAGCAGTACTTC. As protein: CASSERGTNPTYEQYF.

Notes on this clonotype: The junction departs from the called germline gene at one end, perhaps through a read error. The J gene is TRBJ2-7, the V gene TRBV14, with D uncertain. This CDR3 is built from 13 residues. Germline CDR1 SGHDN, CDR2 FVKESK. In nucleotides, the CDR3 is TGTGCCAGCAGCCTAGGAGTGTTCTACGAGCACACCTTC. Translation: CASSLGVFYEHTF.

This chain joins TRBV5-1 and TRBJ2-7; 8 bases fit TRBD2. CDR1 SGHRS and CDR2 YFSETQ come from the germline V gene. With V trimmed by 2 bases and J by 4 bases, 5 bases remained unmatched. CDR3 size: 14 residues. The CDR3 DNA reads as TGCGCCAGCAGCTTCGTAGCGGGGCGTTACGAGCAGTACTTC. It specifies CASSFVAGRYEQYF.

The rearrangement joins TRBV19 to TRBJ2-1; D remains ambiguous. The germline V and J ends were trimmed by 9 bases and 5 bases, with 20 bases remaining between them. The CDR3 spans 15 residues. Germline V CDR1 and CDR2: LNHDA, SQIVND (reference sequence). The CDR3 loop reads CASSLPEYPHNEQFF. CDR3 in DNA: TGTGCCAGCAGTCTTCCCGAGTACCCACACAATGAGCAGTTCTTC.

This clonotype came up once. An end of the junction differs from the germline gene, which may be a read error. This chain links TRBV5-4 with TRBJ2-7; D perhaps matches TRBD2 (5 bases). The germline CDR1 and CDR2 sequences are SGHNT and YYREEE (reference sequence). This CDR3 contains 16 residues. The CDR3 DNA reads TGTGCCAGCAGCCCGTCAACCGGACTCAGCTCCTACGAGCTGTACTTC. Translating gives CASSPSTGLSSYELYF.

The chain recombines TRBV9 with TRBJ2-7; unclear D gene. Per germline, CDR1 SGDLS and CDR2 YYNGEE. CDR3 size: 13 residues. Between the trimmed V and J ends, which lost 4 bases and 4 bases, there was a span of 12 bases. The CDR3 DNA follows: TGTGCCAGCAGCTTAGATCGCCAGTACGAGCAGTACTTC. Its protein product is CASSLDRQYEQYF.

In regard to this clonotype: Its ends do not fully match the called genes, so a read error is possible. The chain employs TRBV24-1 and TRBJ1-5; 7 nucleotides align to TRBD1. Germline V gives CDR1 KGHDR, CDR2 SFDVKD. CDR3 length: 16 residues. CDR3 in DNA: TGTGCCACCAGTGATTTCGGACAGGCCGGGGGCGAGACCCAGCACTTC. Translation gives CATSDFGQAGGETQHF.